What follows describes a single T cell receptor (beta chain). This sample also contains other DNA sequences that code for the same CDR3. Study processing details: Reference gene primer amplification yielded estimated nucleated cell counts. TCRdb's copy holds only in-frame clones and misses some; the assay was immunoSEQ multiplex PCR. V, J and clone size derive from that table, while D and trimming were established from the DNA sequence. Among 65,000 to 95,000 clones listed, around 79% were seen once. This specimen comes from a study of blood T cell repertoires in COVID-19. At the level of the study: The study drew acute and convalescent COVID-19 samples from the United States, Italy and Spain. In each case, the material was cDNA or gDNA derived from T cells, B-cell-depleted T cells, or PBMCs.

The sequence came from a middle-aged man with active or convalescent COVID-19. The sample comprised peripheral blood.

DNA of the CDR3: TGCGCCAGCAGCTTGGGGCCCGGGGGGGAGACCCAGTACTTC. Translated: CASSLGPGGETQYF. The chain uses TRBV5-1 and TRBJ2-5, with 7 bases identical to TRBD2. The V gene's germline CDR1 is SGHRS and CDR2 YFSETQ. The CDR3 is made up of 14 amino acids. With 0 bases clipped from V and 5 bases from J, the junction kept 4 bases outside the gene matches.